This T cell receptor (beta chain) emerged from a study of radiotherapy plus CTLA-4 blockade in lung cancer. Chemo-refractory metastatic non-small-cell lung cancer patients received focal radiation with ipilimumab CTLA-4 blockade. Assay used: immunoSEQ multiplex PCR; TCRdb lists only in-frame clones, some missing. The sample lists tens of thousands of clones, under 90% occurring once. CDR3 length equals 15 residues. Germline CDR1 is LNHNV and CDR2 is YYDKDF (reference sequence). Trimming took 0 bases from V and 5 from J, leaving 11 bases between them. The receptor's source is a human donor with non-small cell lung cancer who had stable disease on radiotherapy plus ipilimumab. This specimen was peripheral blood, taken from a patient treated with radiotherapy plus ipilimumab. V is TRBV15 and J is TRBJ2-1; no clear D gene. This CDR3 is CATSRDRGTDNEQFF. CDR3 DNA sequence: TGTGCCACCAGCAGAGACCGCGGCACGGACAATGAGCAGTTCTTC.